The rows below give T cell receptor beta chains drawn from one sample of a study of blood T cell repertoires in COVID-19. Profiling relied on immunoSEQ multiplex PCR, and the TCRdb table lists in-frame clones only, not all of them. Altogether roughly 200,000 clones are present, roughly four fifths being singletons, with the ten largest covering approximately 11%. The sample taken for sequencing was peripheral blood. These receptors were obtained from a woman aged 40 to 49 with COVID-19, enrolled during active disease. Both conserved end residues are part of each CDR3. Fields, in order: clone size, V gene, CDR3 length, D gene, J gene, CDR3 protein, CDR3 DNA. A D gene is named only where the DNA matches it firmly. Clone size is not always given. Where it is, it says once, few, many or a class for expanded clones.

size: once
V: TRBV19
length: 12
D: .
J: TRBJ1-1
CDR3: CASQGLGTEAFF
DNA: TGTGCCAGCCAGGGGCTCGGCACTGAAGCTTTCTTT

size: .
V: TRBV30
length: 14
D: TRBD1
J: TRBJ1-4
CDR3: CAWSRTGVDEKLFF
DNA: TGTGCCTGGAGTAGGACAGGGGTAGATGAAAAACTGTTTTTT

size: .
V: TRBV28
length: 14
D: .
J: TRBJ2-3
CDR3: CASTTRPSRDTQYF
DNA: TGTGCCAGCACTACGAGGCCCAGCCGAGATACGCAGTATTTT

size: .
V: TRBV2
length: 14
D: .
J: TRBJ2-7
CDR3: CASNPSEGYYEQYF
DNA: TGTGCCAGCAACCCCAGCGAGGGATATTACGAGCAGTACTTC

size: once
V: TRBV19
length: 14
D: .
J: TRBJ2-3
CDR3: CASSWQVSTDTQYF
DNA: TGTGCCAGTTCCTGGCAGGTCAGCACAGATACGCAGTATTTT

size: .
V: TRBV6-1
length: 15
D: .
J: TRBJ1-1
CDR3: CASSEARLMNTEAFF
DNA: TGTGCCAGCAGTGAAGCGCGGTTAATGAACACTGAAGCTTTCTTT

size: once
V: TRBV12-3/TRBV12-4
length: 12
D: .
J: TRBJ2-1
CDR3: CASSSSFNEQFF
DNA: TGTGCCAGCAGTTCTAGCTTTAATGAGCAGTTCTTC

size: .
V: TRBV30
length: 13
D: .
J: TRBJ1-1
CDR3: CAWSVPEGTEAFF
DNA: TGTGCCTGGAGTGTACCCGAGGGCACTGAAGCTTTCTTT

size: once
V: TRBV7-2
length: 15
D: TRBD1
J: TRBJ1-5
CDR3: CASSLAGQGGQPQHF
DNA: TGTGCCAGCAGCTTGGCAGGACAGGGGGGTCAGCCCCAGCATTTT

size: .
V: TRBV9
length: 15
D: TRBD2
J: TRBJ2-3
CDR3: CASSDGTSLPDTQYF
DNA: TGTGCCAGCAGCGACGGGACTAGTCTCCCAGATACGCAGTATTTT

size: .
V: TRBV18
length: 16
D: TRBD2
J: TRBJ2-5
CDR3: CASSPNTSGGAVSQYF
DNA: TGTGCCAGCTCACCTAATACTAGCGGGGGGGCCGTGTCCCAGTACTTC

size: .
V: TRBV5-5
length: 17
D: TRBD2
J: TRBJ2-1
CDR3: CASSVDYGTSEGNEQFF
DNA: TGTGCCAGCAGCGTGGATTACGGGACTAGTGAGGGCAATGAGCAGTTCTTC

size: .
V: TRBV27
length: 17
D: .
J: TRBJ1-2
CDR3: CASSLYSTEGYGYGYTF
DNA: TGTGCCAGCAGTTTATATTCGACAGAAGGTTATGGCTATGGCTACACCTTC

size: .
V: TRBV7-3
length: 16
D: TRBD1
J: TRBJ2-3
CDR3: CASSLRGQGATDTQYF
DNA: TGTGCCAGCAGCTTAAGAGGACAGGGGGCGACAGATACGCAGTATTTT

size: .
V: TRBV5-1
length: 15
D: .
J: TRBJ2-3
CDR3: CASSLHGTSTDTQYF
DNA: TGCGCCAGCAGCTTGCACGGGACTAGCACAGATACGCAGTATTTT

size: .
V: TRBV10-2
length: 13
D: .
J: TRBJ1-2
CDR3: CASSGEKNYGYTF
DNA: TGCGCCAGCAGTGGCGAGAAAAACTATGGCTACACCTTC

size: .
V: TRBV5-6
length: 13
D: .
J: TRBJ1-2
CDR3: CASSLREGYGYTF
DNA: TGTGCCAGCAGCCTCAGGGAGGGCTATGGCTACACCTTC

size: .
V: TRBV18
length: 13
D: .
J: TRBJ2-1
CDR3: CASSQIGTGEQFF
DNA: TGTGCCAGCTCACAGATTGGAACGGGTGAGCAGTTCTTC

size: once
V: TRBV5-5
length: 14
D: .
J: TRBJ1-6
CDR3: CASHHGQWNSPLHF
DNA: TGTGCCAGCCACCACGGACAGTGGAATTCACCCCTCCACTTT

size: .
V: TRBV25-1
length: 15
D: .
J: TRBJ1-2
CDR3: CASSEYEGRGDGYTF
DNA: TGTGCCAGCAGTGAATATGAGGGGAGGGGGGATGGCTACACCTTC

size: .
V: TRBV19
length: 12
D: .
J: TRBJ1-5
CDR3: CASSIVETLQHF
DNA: TGTGCCAGTAGTATAGTAGAAACCCTCCAGCATTTT

size: .
V: TRBV10-3
length: 13
D: TRBD1
J: TRBJ1-6
CDR3: CATSTGESSPLHF
DNA: TGTGCCACCTCGACAGGGGAGAGTTCACCCCTCCACTTT

size: .
V: TRBV7-9
length: 13
D: TRBD1
J: TRBJ1-2
CDR3: CASSGQGATGYTF
DNA: TGTGCCAGCAGCGGACAGGGGGCGACTGGCTACACCTTC

size: .
V: TRBV18
length: 14
D: .
J: TRBJ1-1
CDR3: CASSPPLQNTEAFF
DNA: TGTGCCAGCTCACCACCACTACAGAACACTGAAGCTTTCTTT

size: .
V: TRBV29-1
length: 14
D: TRBD2
J: TRBJ2-7
CDR3: CSVGGLAGGNEQYF
DNA: TGCAGCGTTGGTGGACTAGCGGGAGGCAACGAGCAGTACTTC

size: .
V: TRBV15
length: 13
D: TRBD1
J: TRBJ2-5
CDR3: CATSSDRAETQYF
DNA: TGTGCCACCAGCAGTGACAGGGCAGAGACCCAGTACTTC

size: .
V: TRBV6-5
length: 15
D: .
J: TRBJ1-2
CDR3: CASSYSGSLTYGYTF
DNA: TGTGCCAGCAGTTACTCGGGCAGTTTAACCTATGGCTACACCTTC

size: .
V: TRBV7-9
length: 17
D: .
J: TRBJ2-3
CDR3: CASSLLRGGGRTDTQYF
DNA: TGTGCCAGCAGCTTACTTAGGGGAGGAGGTCGCACAGATACGCAGTATTTT

size: once
V: TRBV3-1/TRBV3-2
length: 16
D: TRBD2
J: TRBJ2-5
CDR3: CASSPPGLAGQETQYF
DNA: TGTGCCAGCAGCCCTCCGGGACTAGCGGGGCAAGAGACCCAGTACTTC

size: many
V: TRBV3-1/TRBV3-2
length: 15
D: .
J: TRBJ2-7
CDR3: CASSQAIAPTYEQYF
DNA: TGTGCCAGCAGCCAAGCTATAGCCCCTACCTACGAGCAGTACTTC

size: .
V: TRBV29-1
length: 13
D: .
J: TRBJ1-5
CDR3: CSVEGGGGQPQHF
DNA: TGCAGCGTTGAAGGTGGGGGCGGGCAGCCCCAGCATTTT

size: .
V: TRBV5-6
length: 16
D: .
J: TRBJ2-4
CDR3: CASSLYSGLAKNIQYF
DNA: TGTGCCAGCAGCTTGTACAGCGGGCTAGCCAAAAACATTCAGTACTTC